The T cell receptor beta chain described here comes from a study of T cells in tuberculosis. Time point reported: new active TB diagnosis, blood taken before or within 7 days of starting treatment. Each clinical donor contributed on average around 100,000 T cells from unsorted cryopreserved PBMC. The table came from immunoSEQ multiplex PCR; TCRdb's copy has only in-frame clones and leaves some out. Found here are roughly 35,000 clones, 90% to 95% of them singletons; the top ten hold around 7%. This CDR3 region has 17 residues. The germline V gene has CDR1 SNHLY and CDR2 FYNNEI. V was pared by 7 bases and J by 0 bases, with 18 bases between.

The clonotype comes from an adult with tuberculosis. Some clones in this sample may be carry-over from other donors' samples. The specimen was PBMCs, collected at tuberculosis diagnosis. This chain connects TRBV2 to TRBJ1-4; D perhaps matches TRBD1 (6 bases). The CDR3 loop is CASTFQGIVATNEKLFF. Written as DNA, the CDR3 is TGTGCCAGCACTTTCCAGGGGATAGTCGCAACTAATGAAAAACTGTTTTTT.